Listed here are 7 T cell receptor beta chains from one sample, sequenced in a study of T cell responses to AZD1222 COVID-19 vaccine. Clones were read by immunoSEQ multiplex PCR, and TCRdb kept only the in-frame ones, dropping some. Here the sample spans about 160,000 clones, almost 90% being singletons. The sample was peripheral blood, taken on day 0 of AZD1222 vaccination. The receptors stem from an adult in good health.

The V gene is TRBV6-5, the J gene TRBJ1-2; TRBD1 agrees at 10 bases. Germline V gives CDR1 MNHEY, CDR2 SVGAGI. The CDR3 totals 13 residues. Trimming cost V 6 bases and J 8 bases; bases outside gene matches: 6. CDR3 in amino acids: CASRVDRGTGYTF. The CDR3 nucleotides read TGTGCCAGCAGGGTGGACAGGGGGACCGGCTACACCTTC.

The J gene is TRBJ1-1, the V gene TRBV7-8; D not resolved. V was pared by 5 bases and J by 5 bases, with 12 bases between. In germline, CDR1 is SGHVS, CDR2 FQNEAQ. The CDR3 extends over 13 amino acids. The CDR3 DNA sequence: TGTGCCAGCAGCGTGGGTGTAGGGACTGAAGCTTTCTTT. Protein: CASSVGVGTEAFF.

This clone was counted between two and nine times. This chain uses TRBV15 with TRBJ1-5; 7 positions agree with TRBD1. V gave up 5 bases and J gave up 6 bases; unmatched junction bases: 4. This CDR3 is 13 amino acids long. Germline V gene data show CDR1 as LNHNV and CDR2 as YYDKDF (reference sequence). The CDR3 DNA follows: TGTGCCACCAGCCCGGAGGGGGCTCAGCCCCAGCATTTT. Translation gives CATSPEGAQPQHF.

This chain uses TRBV7-3 with TRBJ2-3; D may match TRBD1 or TRBD2 (6 bases each). CDR1 and CDR2 (germline): SGHTA, FQGTGA. This CDR3 has 17 residues. Trimming shortened V by 5 bases and J by 1 base, and 19 bases separated the two germline ends. The CDR3 region is CASSPIPGAWGTDTQYF. In DNA form, the CDR3 reads TGTGCCAGCAGCCCTATTCCGGGGGCCTGGGGCACAGATACGCAGTATTTT.

The DNA for the CDR3 is TGTGCCAGTACCCCAAATATTGGTTTTAATGAAAAACTGTTTTTT. This gives the protein CASTPNIGFNEKLFF. The gene calls are TRBV19 and TRBJ1-4; D not certain. The CDR3 totals 15 residues. The germline V and J ends were trimmed by 7 bases and 4 bases, with 16 bases remaining between them. Germline V lookup: CDR1 LNHDA, CDR2 SQIVND (reference sequence).

This sequence joins TRBV14 and TRBJ1-1, with D possibly TRBD1 on 5 matching bases. The germline gives CDR1 SGHDN, CDR2 FVKESK. The CDR3 has 15 residues. With 1 base removed from V and 0 bases from J, the gap between germline ends came to 9 bases. CDR3 region: CASSQARQMNTEAFF. The DNA of the CDR3 is TGTGCCAGCAGCCAAGCGCGACAGATGAACACTGAAGCTTTCTTT.

The chain joins TRBV30 to TRBJ1-5; D call uncertain. Between the trimmed V and J ends, which lost 2 bases and 2 bases, there was a span of 7 bases. CDR3 length equals 13 residues. Germline loops: CDR1 GTSNPN, CDR2 SVGIG (reference sequence). The DNA for the CDR3 is TGTGCCTGGAGTCCGGACGGCAATCAGCCCCAGCATTTT. Its protein product is CAWSPDGNQPQHF.